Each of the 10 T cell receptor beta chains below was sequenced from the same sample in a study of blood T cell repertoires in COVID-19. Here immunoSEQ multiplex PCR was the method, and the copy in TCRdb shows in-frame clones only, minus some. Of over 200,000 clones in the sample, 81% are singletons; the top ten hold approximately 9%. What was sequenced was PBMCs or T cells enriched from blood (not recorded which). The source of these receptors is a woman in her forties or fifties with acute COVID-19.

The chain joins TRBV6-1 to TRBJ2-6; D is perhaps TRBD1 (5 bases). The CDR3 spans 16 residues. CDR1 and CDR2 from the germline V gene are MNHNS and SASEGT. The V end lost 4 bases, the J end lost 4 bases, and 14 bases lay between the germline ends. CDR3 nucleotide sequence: TGTGCCAGCAGTGTCCTACAGGCTTCGGGGGCCAACGTCCTGACTTTC. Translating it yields CASSVLQASGANVLTF.

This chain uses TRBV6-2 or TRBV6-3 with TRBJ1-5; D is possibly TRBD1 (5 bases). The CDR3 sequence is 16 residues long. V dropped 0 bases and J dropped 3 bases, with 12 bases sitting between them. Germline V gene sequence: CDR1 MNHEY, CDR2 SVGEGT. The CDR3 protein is CASSYSGEGTNQPQHF. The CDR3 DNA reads TGTGCCAGCAGTTACTCGGGGGAGGGTACCAATCAGCCCCAGCATTTT.

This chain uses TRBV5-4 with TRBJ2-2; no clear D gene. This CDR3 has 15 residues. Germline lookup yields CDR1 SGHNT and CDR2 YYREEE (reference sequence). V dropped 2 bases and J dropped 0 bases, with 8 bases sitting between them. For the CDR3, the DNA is TGTGCCAGCAGCTTCCTATCCGCGAACACCGGGGAGCTGTTTTTT. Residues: CASSFLSANTGELFF.

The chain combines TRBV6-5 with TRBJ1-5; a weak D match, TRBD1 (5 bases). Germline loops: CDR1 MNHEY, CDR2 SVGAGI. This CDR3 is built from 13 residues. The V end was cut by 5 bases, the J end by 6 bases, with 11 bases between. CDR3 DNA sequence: TGTGCCAGCAGTCGTGCCGGGGGTCAGCCCCAGCATTTT. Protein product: CASSRAGGQPQHF.

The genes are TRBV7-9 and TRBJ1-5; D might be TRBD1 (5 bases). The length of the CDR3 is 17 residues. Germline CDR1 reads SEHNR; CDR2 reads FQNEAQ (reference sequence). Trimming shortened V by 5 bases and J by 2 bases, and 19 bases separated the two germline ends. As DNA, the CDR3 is TGTGCCAGCAGCCCCCGGGGGGGTCTGTGGGGCAATCAGCCCCAGCATTTT. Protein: CASSPRGGLWGNQPQHF. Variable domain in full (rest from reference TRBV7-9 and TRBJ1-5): DTGVSQNPRHKITKRGQNVTFRCDPISEHNRLYWYRQTLGQGPEFLTYFQNEAQLEKSRLLSDRFSAERPKGSFSTLEIQRTEQGDSAMYLCASSPRGGLWGNQPQHFGDGTRLSIL.

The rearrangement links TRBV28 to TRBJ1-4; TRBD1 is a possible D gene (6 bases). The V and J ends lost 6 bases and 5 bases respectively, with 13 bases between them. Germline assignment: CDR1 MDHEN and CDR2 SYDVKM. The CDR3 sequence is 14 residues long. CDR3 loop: CASSQTGGNEKLFF. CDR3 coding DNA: TGTGCCAGCAGCCAGACAGGAGGCAATGAAAAACTGTTTTTT.

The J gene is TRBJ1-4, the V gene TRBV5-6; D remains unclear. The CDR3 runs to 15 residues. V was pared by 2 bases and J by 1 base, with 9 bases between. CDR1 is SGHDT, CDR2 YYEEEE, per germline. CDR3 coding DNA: TGTGCCAGCAGCTTAGACGGGGAAACTAATGAAAAACTGTTTTTT. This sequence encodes CASSLDGETNEKLFF.

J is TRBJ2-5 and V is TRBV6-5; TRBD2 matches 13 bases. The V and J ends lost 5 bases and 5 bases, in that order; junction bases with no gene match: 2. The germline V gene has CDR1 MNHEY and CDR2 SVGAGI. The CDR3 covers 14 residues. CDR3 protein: CASSRGLAGETQYF. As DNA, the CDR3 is TGTGCCAGCAGTAGGGGACTAGCGGGGGAGACCCAGTACTTC.

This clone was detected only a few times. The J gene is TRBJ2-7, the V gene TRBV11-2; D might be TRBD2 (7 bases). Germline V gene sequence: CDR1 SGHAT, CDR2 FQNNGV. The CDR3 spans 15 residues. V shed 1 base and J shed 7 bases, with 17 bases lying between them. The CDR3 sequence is CASSLGTGGLGEQYF. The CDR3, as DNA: TGTGCCAGCAGCTTAGGGACCGGGGGGCTTGGGGAGCAGTACTTC.

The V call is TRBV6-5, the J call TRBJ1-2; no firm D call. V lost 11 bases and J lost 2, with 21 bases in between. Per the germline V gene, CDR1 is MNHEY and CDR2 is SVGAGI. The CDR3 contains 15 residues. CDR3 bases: TGTGCCTTGCAGGAGGGCGTCGAGACAAACTATGGCTACACCTTC. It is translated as CALQEGVETNYGYTF.